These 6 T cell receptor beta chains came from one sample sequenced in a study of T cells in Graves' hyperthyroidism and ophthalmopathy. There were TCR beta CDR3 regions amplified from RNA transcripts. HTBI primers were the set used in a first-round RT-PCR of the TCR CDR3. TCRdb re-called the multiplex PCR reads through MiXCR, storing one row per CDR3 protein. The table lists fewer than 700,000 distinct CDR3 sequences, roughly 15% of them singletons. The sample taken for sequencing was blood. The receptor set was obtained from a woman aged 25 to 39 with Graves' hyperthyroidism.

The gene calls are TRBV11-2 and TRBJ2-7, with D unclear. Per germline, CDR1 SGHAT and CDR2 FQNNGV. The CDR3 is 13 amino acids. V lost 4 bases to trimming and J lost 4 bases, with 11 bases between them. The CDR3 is CASSSGRWYEQYF. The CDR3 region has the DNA TGTGCCAGCAGCTCCGGACGGTGGTACGAGCAGTACTTC.

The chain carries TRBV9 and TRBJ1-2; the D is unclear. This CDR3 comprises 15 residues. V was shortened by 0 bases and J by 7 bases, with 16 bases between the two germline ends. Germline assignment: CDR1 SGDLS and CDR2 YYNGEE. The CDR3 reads CASSVAPDYQVGYTF. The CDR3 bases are TGTGCCAGCAGCGTAGCCCCGGACTATCAGGTTGGCTACACCTTC.

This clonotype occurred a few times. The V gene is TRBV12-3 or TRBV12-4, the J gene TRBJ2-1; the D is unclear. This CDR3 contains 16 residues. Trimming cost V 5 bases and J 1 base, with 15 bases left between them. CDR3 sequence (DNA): TGTGCCAGCAGTCCCGTAGGAATTGGGTCCTACAATGAGCAGTTCTTC. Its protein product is CASSPVGIGSYNEQFF.

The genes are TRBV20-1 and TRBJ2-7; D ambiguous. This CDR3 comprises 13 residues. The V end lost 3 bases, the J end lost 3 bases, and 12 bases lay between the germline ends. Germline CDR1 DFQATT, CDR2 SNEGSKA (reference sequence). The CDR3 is CSARAGDRYEQYF. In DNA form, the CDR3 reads TGCAGTGCTAGGGCTGGGGATCGCTACGAGCAGTACTTC.

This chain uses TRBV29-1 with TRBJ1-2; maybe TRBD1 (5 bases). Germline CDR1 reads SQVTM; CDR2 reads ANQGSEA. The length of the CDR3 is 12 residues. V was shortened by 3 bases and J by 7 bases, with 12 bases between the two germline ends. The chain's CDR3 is CSVDRDGAGYTF. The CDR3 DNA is TGCAGCGTTGACAGGGACGGGGCTGGCTACACCTTC.

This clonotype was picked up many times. The CDR3: CASSSWDRVYEQYF. CDR3 nucleotide sequence: TGTGCCAGCAGCTCCTGGGACAGGGTCTACGAGCAGTACTTC. The rearrangement links TRBV11-1 to TRBJ2-7; TRBD1 matches at 9 bases. Trimming took 4 bases from V and 3 from J; bases not matched to a gene: 4. This CDR3 comprises 14 residues. The germline V gene has CDR1 SGHAT and CDR2 FQDESV (reference sequence).